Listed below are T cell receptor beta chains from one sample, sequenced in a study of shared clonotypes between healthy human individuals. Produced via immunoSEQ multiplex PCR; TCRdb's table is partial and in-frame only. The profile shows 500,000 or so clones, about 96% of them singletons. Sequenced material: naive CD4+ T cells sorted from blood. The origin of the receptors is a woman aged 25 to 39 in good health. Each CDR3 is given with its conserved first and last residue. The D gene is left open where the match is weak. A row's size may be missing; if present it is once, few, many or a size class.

CDR3: CASSFHRGNTYEQYF; DNA: TGTGCCAGCAGCTTTCACAGGGGGAACACCTACGAGCAGTACTTC; V: TRBV11-2; J: TRBJ2-7; D: TRBD1; size: -
CDR3: CASSGYRDSHALSSYNEQFF; DNA: TGTGCCAGCAGCGGATACCGGGACTCCCACGCCTTGAGCTCCTACAATGAGCAGTTCTTC; V: TRBV9; J: TRBJ2-1; D: -; size: -
CDR3: CASSERGILLETQYF; DNA: TGTGCCAGCAGTGAAAGGGGGATTCTTCTAGAGACCCAGTACTTC; V: TRBV6-1; J: TRBJ2-5; D: -; size: -
CDR3: CASGGGAGAQHF; DNA: TGTGCCAGCGGGGGCGGTGCGGGGGCCCAGCATTTT; V: TRBV27; J: TRBJ1-5; D: -; size: -
CDR3: CSVPRDRASEQYF; DNA: TGCAGCGTTCCCCGGGACAGGGCTAGCGAGCAGTACTTC; V: TRBV29-1; J: TRBJ2-7; D: TRBD1; size: -
CDR3: CSVDKNMNTEAFF; DNA: TGCAGCGTTGACAAGAATATGAACACTGAAGCTTTCTTT; V: TRBV29-1; J: TRBJ1-1; D: -; size: once
CDR3: CASRRYTSGSNTGELFF; DNA: TGTGCCAGCAGAAGGTATACTAGCGGGTCGAACACCGGGGAGCTGTTTTTT; V: TRBV27; J: TRBJ2-2; D: TRBD2; size: -
CDR3: CASRPGGTEAFF; DNA: TGTGCCAGCAGACCGGGGGGGACTGAAGCTTTCTTT; V: TRBV6-6; J: TRBJ1-1; D: -; size: -
CDR3: CASSYVVRADTQYF; DNA: TGTGCCAGCAGTTACGTGGTTCGGGCAGATACGCAGTATTTT; V: TRBV28; J: TRBJ2-3; D: -; size: -
CDR3: CASSSAGTAPYGYTF; DNA: TGTGCCAGCAGTTCCGCCGGGACGGCCCCCTATGGCTACACCTTC; V: TRBV27; J: TRBJ1-2; D: -; size: -
CDR3: CASSGTGVYEQYF; DNA: TGTGCCAGTAGCGGGACAGGGGTCTACGAGCAGTACTTC; V: TRBV28; J: TRBJ2-7; D: TRBD1; size: -
CDR3: CASSSKRVGTGELFF; DNA: TGTGCCAGCAGCAGCAAGCGGGTGGGGACCGGGGAGCTGTTTTTT; V: TRBV14; J: TRBJ2-2; D: -; size: -